This TCR beta chain was identified in a study of T cells expressing NK-cell markers. At the level of the study: Sorted T-cell subsets CD3+CD56+NKG2C+, CD3+CD56+NKG2C- and CD3+CD56-NKG2C+ were TCR beta-sequenced.

Study-wide results and limits: A handful of donors showed these clonotypes also leading the CD3+CD56-NKG2C+ fraction. HCMV specificity of the expanded NKG2C+ T cell clones stayed unclear. Each of 6 or 7 donors carried dominant NKG2C+ clonotypes accounting for about 1.0-8% of CD8+ T cells.

Of note for this clonotype: The antigen is undetermined.

The CDR3 consists of 14 residues. Germline CDR1 is MNHEY and CDR2 is SVGEGT. TCRdb re-called the 5' RACE reads; every CDR3 protein appears as one record, without DNA. Its table lists 300,000 to 500,000 distinct CDR3 sequences. The sample consisted of blood T cells: a sorted CD56 or NKG2C T cell subset, CD4+ or CD8+ T cells, or bulk PBMC T cells (not recorded which). The genes are TRBV6-2 or TRBV6-3 and TRBJ2-7; TCRdb's D call of TRBD2 is untestable without DNA. The origin of this receptor is a woman in her 50s in good health. This chain's CDR3 is CASKGGIVRNEQYF.